This entry concerns a single T cell receptor (beta chain). Its binding antigen is unknown. No qualities accompany the bases; no much larger clone lies one base away. Sequences SGHRS (CDR1) and YFSETQ (CDR2) are obtained from the germline V gene. The CDR3 covers 15 residues, taking in both the cysteine and the phenylalanine. The retained sequence is limited to the CDR3, 45 bases, with the frame set at the first base. V and J lose 0 bases and 5 bases, and a span of 13 bases separates them. Libraries were constructed by the immunoSEQ multiplex PCR assay. Not all clones reach the TCRdb copy of this immuneACCESS table, which keeps in-frame sequences only. Checked studies attribute under half of the gap to unresolved V genes and leave the rest unexplained. The sample contains about 400,000 clones, approximately 95% of them found a single time. The ten largest clones capture approximately 0.02% of the sample.

The sample originates from a study of shared T cell receptors in the human thymus (dated by TCRdb to 2020 to 2023). In the study overall: The study examined how self-reactive, shared T-cell receptor alpha chains are generated in the human thymus.

The sequenced material came from thymocytes. The sequence was collected from a human donor. The rearrangement joined TRBV5-1 to TRBJ2-3; the D gene is perhaps TRBD1, from 5 matching bases. CDR3 loop: CASSLVSRGGDTQYF. The DNA is as follows: TGCGCCAGCAGCTTGGTTAGTAGGGGTGGAGATACGCAGTATTTT.